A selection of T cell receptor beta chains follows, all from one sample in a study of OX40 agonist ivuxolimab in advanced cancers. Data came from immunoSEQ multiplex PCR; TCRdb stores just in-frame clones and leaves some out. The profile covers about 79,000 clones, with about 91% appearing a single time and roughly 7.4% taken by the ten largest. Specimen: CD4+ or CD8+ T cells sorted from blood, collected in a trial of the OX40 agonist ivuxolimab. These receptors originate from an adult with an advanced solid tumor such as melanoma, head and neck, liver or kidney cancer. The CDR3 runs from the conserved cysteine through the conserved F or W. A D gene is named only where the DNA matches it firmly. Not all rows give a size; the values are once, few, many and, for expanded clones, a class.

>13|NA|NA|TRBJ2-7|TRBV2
TGTGCCAGCAGCATCAGGGGATGGAGCGAGCAGTACTTC
CASSIRGWSEQYF
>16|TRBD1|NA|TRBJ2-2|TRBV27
TGTGCCAGCAGTTCCTCCGGGACAGCGAACACCGGGGAGCTGTTTTTT
CASSSSGTANTGELFF
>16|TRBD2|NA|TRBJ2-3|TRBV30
TGTGCCTGGAGTGTAAGCCTAGCGGGGAGAGCAGATACGCAGTATTTT
CAWSVSLAGRADTQYF
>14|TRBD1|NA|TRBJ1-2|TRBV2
TGTGCCAGCAGAGAAAGACAGGGTGCCTATGGCTACACCTTC
CASRERQGAYGYTF
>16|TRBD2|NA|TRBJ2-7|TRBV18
TGTGCCAGCTCACCCCTGGGTAGCGGGAGTATCAACGAGCAGTACTTC
CASSPLGSGSINEQYF
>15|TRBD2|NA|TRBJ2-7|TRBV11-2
TGTGCCAGCAGCTACAATAATGCGGGGGGGCACGAGCAGTACTTC
CASSYNNAGGHEQYF
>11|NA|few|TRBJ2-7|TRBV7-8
TGTGCCAGCAGCTTCCTCCACGAGCAGTACTTC
CASSFLHEQYF
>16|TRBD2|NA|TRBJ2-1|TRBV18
TGTGCCAGCTCACCGTTAGCGGGAGGGGTATACAATGAGCAGTTCTTC
CASSPLAGGVYNEQFF
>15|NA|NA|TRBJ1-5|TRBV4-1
TGCGCCAGCAGCCATTCAGAGGGTAGCAATCAGCCCCAGCATTTT
CASSHSEGSNQPQHF
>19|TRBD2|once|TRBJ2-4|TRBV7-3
TGTGCCAGCAGCTTAATCCGGACTAGCGGGACTAGAGCCAAAAACATTCAGTACTTC
CASSLIRTSGTRAKNIQYF
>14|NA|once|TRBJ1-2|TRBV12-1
TGTGCCAGCAGCCTGTCGACAGCGAGCTATGGCTACACCTTC
CASSLSTASYGYTF
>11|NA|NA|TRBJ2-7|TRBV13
TGTGCCAGCAGCCGTACCTACGAGCAGTACTTC
CASSRTYEQYF
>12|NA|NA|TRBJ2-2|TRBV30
TGTGCCTGGTGGTTGGGAGGCGGGGAGCTGTTTTTT
CAWWLGGGELFF